This passage covers 4 T cell receptor beta chains from one sample sequenced in a study of cytomegalovirus exposure and HLA in healthy donors. Primers for the PCR totalled 60 Vbeta and 13 Jbeta. TCRdb's table, derived via immunoSEQ multiplex PCR, lists solely in-frame clones and lacks some. The repertoire holds some 150,000 clones, over 65% seen once, with approximately 2.9% in the top ten. Specimen: PBMCs. The receptor source for this set is a man aged 35 to 55 in good health and CMV-seropositive.

The chain has TRBV7-2 and TRBJ1-1; D is unclear. V was trimmed by 10 bases and J by 5 bases, leaving 17 bases between them. The germline CDR1 and CDR2 sequences are SGHTA and FQGNSA. This CDR3 comprises 13 residues. CDR3 sequence (DNA): TGTGCCACCGAGGCCGGTGCGAGAACTGAAGCTTTCTTT. Protein: CATEAGARTEAFF.

This clone was found a few times. The chain has TRBV18 and TRBJ1-4; D remains unclear. Trimming took off 2 bases at V and 5 bases at J, with 15 bases between the two ends. Germline values: CDR1 KGHSH, CDR2 LQKENI. The length of the CDR3 is 16 residues. The CDR3 region is CASSPSAARPNEKLFF. The CDR3 nucleotides read TGTGCCAGCTCACCAAGCGCAGCGAGGCCGAATGAAAAACTGTTTTTT. Filled out from reference TRBV18 and TRBJ1-4, the complete variable domain reads NAGVMQNPRHLVRRRGQEARLRCSPMKGHSHVYWYRQLPEEGLKFMVYLQKENIIDESGMPKERFSAEFPKEGPSILRIQQVVRGDSAAYFCASSPSAARPNEKLFFGSGTQLSVL.

The chain combines TRBV28 with TRBJ2-7; the D gene is possibly TRBD1 (6 bases). Trimming removed 5 bases from V and 3 bases from J, with 17 bases in between. Germline CDR1 MDHEN, CDR2 SYDVKM. There are 15 residues in the CDR3. The CDR3 spells CASSLGRGVGYEQYF. The CDR3 coding sequence is TGTGCCAGCAGTCTCGGCAGGGGCGTGGGCTACGAGCAGTACTTC.

There are a few counts of this clone. The chain uses TRBV29-1 and TRBJ1-2; D is undetermined. V gave up 3 bases and J gave up 4 bases, with 15 bases separating them. Per the germline V gene, CDR1 is SQVTM and CDR2 is ANQGSEA. The CDR3 extends over 14 amino acids. CDR3 nucleotides: TGCAGCGTTGAGGCAGCCGGGAGTGGCTATGGCTACACCTTC. It encodes CSVEAAGSGYGYTF.